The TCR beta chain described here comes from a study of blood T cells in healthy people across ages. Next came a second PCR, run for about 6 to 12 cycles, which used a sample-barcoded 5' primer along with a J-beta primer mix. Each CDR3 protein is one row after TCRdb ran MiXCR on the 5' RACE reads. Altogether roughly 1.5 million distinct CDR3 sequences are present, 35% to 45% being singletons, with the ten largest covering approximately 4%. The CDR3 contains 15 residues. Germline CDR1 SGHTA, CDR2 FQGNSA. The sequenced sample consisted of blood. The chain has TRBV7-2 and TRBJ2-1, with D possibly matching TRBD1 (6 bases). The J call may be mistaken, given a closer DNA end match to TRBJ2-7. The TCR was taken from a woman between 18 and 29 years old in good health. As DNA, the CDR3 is TGTGCCAGCAGCTTAGTGGGGGCCGCCTACAATGAGCAGTACTTC. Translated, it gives CASSLVGAAYNEQYF.